This T cell receptor beta chain was found in a study of cytomegalovirus exposure and HLA in healthy donors. PCR amplification relied on 60 Vbeta primers (plus 13 Jbeta primers). Measured with immunoSEQ multiplex PCR; TCRdb has only the in-frame clones, and not every one. The sample has roughly 110,000 clones, 60% to 80% seen once. Per germline, CDR1 MDHEN and CDR2 SYDVKM. The J segment lost 3 bases and the V segment lost 3 bases, leaving 6 bases of the junction unmatched. CDR3 length: 16 amino acids. The source of this sequence is a human donor in good health. Material: PBMCs. The V and J genes are TRBV28 and TRBJ2-2; 8 bases are shared with TRBD1. The CDR3 spells CASSFQGATDTGELFF. The CDR3 DNA is TGTGCCAGCAGTTTCCAGGGGGCGACGGACACCGGGGAGCTGTTTTTT.